The 22 T cell receptor beta chains in this list originate from one sample, sequenced in a study of cytomegalovirus exposure and HLA in healthy donors (TCRdb year 2017). The library was produced with the immunoSEQ multiplex PCR assay. For the multiplex PCR, a mixture combining 60 forward primers for TCR Vbeta segments and 13 reverse primers for TCR Jbeta segments was used. TCRdb obtained this table from immuneACCESS and retained in-frame rearrangements with V and J assigned. These tables miss some clones; where compared with another copy, unresolved V genes account for less than half of the shortfall, and the remainder is unexplained. The sample table records about 200,000 clones; roughly four fifths of these occur just once. Roughly 1.5% of the sample is in the top ten clones. Sequenced sample: PBMCs. All receptors come from a woman aged 18-29 years in good health and CMV-seronegative.

V usage is TRBV18 and J usage is TRBJ2-1; D possibly corresponds to TRBD2 (5 bases). The germline CDR1 and CDR2 sequences are KGHSH and LQKENI. This CDR3 region has 17 residues. Trimming cost V 0 bases and J 5 bases, with 17 bases left between them. CDR3 sequence: CASSPPSSHAGNNEQFF. As DNA, the CDR3 is TGTGCCAGCTCACCACCTTCTAGCCACGCTGGGAACAATGAGCAGTTCTTC.

CDR3 sequence (DNA): TGTGCCAGCAGTGACAGGGCGACCTACAATGAGCAGTTCTTC. It codes for CASSDRATYNEQFF. The rearrangement uses TRBV2 and TRBJ2-1, with D perhaps TRBD1 (5 bases). CDR3 length: 14 amino acids. Per the germline V gene, CDR1 is SNHLY and CDR2 is FYNNEI. V lost 3 bases, J lost 2 bases, and 8 bases lay in between.

Worth noting for this clone: Other nucleotide sequences in the sample specify the same CDR3. CDR3 sequence (DNA): TGTGCCAGCAGCTCGCGACTAGCGAGCACAGATACGCAGTATTTT. Translation: CASSSRLASTDTQYF. The gene calls are TRBV7-9 and TRBJ2-3; TRBD2 matches at 8 bases. This CDR3 comprises 15 residues. The ends lost 4 bases at V and 0 bases at J; junction bases unmatched: 3. Per the germline V gene, CDR1 is SEHNR and CDR2 is FQNEAQ (reference sequence).

Only a few counts were recorded for this clone. V gene TRBV30 combines with J gene TRBJ1-4; D unclear. Trimming took off 3 bases at V and 8 bases at J, with 10 bases between the two ends. Germline CDR1 is GTSNPN and CDR2 is SVGIG (reference sequence). This CDR3 is 12 amino acids long. The CDR3 spells CAWSPEQEKLFF. For the CDR3, the DNA is TGTGCCTGGAGCCCAGAACAGGAAAAACTGTTTTTT. The entire variable domain, with the rest obtained from reference TRBV30 and TRBJ1-4, is as follows: SQTIHQWPATLVQPVGSPLSLECTVEGTSNPNLYWYRQAAGRGLQLLFYSVGIGQISSEVPQNLSASRPQDRQFILSSKKLLLSDSGFYLCAWSPEQEKLFFGSGTQLSVL.

This clone was picked up one time. V is TRBV6-5 and J is TRBJ2-2; TRBD2 matches 8 bases. Germline V gene sequence: CDR1 MNHEY, CDR2 SVGAGI. The CDR3 has 13 residues. V dropped 5 bases and J dropped 4; count of bases not matched to a gene: 0. The CDR3 spells CASSGTSTGELFF. The CDR3 region has the DNA TGTGCCAGCAGTGGGACTAGCACCGGGGAGCTGTTTTTT.

The chain is built from TRBV9 and TRBJ1-3; 8 bases agree with TRBD1. CDR1 and CDR2 from the germline V gene are SGDLS and YYNGEE. The CDR3 is 18 amino acids. The junction had 15 bases not matched to a gene; V was cut back by 3 bases and J by 4 bases. CDR3 bases: TGTGCCAGCAGCGGATTGGACAGGGATGGTTCGCGAGGAAACACCATATATTTT. Encoded protein: CASSGLDRDGSRGNTIYF. Together with reference TRBV9 and TRBJ1-3, the CDR3 gives the full variable domain: DSGVTQTPKHLITATGQRVTLRCSPRSGDLSVYWYQQSLDQGLQFLIQYYNGEERAKGNILERFSAQQFPDLHSELNLSSLELGDSALYFCASSGLDRDGSRGNTIYFGEGSWLTVV.

V is TRBV6-6 and J is TRBJ2-1, with 11 bases matching TRBD2. V dropped 10 bases and J dropped 6; count of bases not matched to a gene: 11. The germline V gene encodes CDR1 MNHNY and CDR2 SVGAGI (reference sequence). The length of the CDR3 is 15 residues. The CDR3 coding sequence is TGTGCCACCCGGACTAGCGGGCAAACAATCAATGAGCAGTTCTTC. This encodes CATRTSGQTINEQFF.

This rearrangement joins TRBV7-9 to TRBJ2-7; 12 positions match TRBD2. Germline trimming cut 5 bases from V and 5 bases from J; bases unmatched to any gene: 10. CDR1 SEHNR and CDR2 FQNEAQ come from the germline V gene (reference sequence). The CDR3 extends over 16 amino acids. The CDR3 reads CASSQSLAGGPDEQYF. The CDR3 region has the DNA TGTGCCAGCAGCCAGTCCCTAGCGGGAGGGCCAGACGAGCAGTACTTC.

The rearrangement uses TRBV28 and TRBJ2-3, with 12 bases identical to TRBD2. The J segment lost 5 bases and the V segment lost 2 bases, leaving 8 bases of the junction unmatched. The CDR3 runs to 17 residues. The V gene's germline CDR1 is MDHEN and CDR2 SYDVKM. The chain's CDR3 is CASSLTSSSGRVDTQYF. The CDR3 nucleotides are TGTGCCAGCAGTTTAACGAGTTCTAGCGGGAGGGTAGATACGCAGTATTTT.

This chain uses TRBV19 with TRBJ1-2; 9 nucleotides line up with TRBD1. The CDR3 has 15 amino acids. Germline CDR1 reads LNHDA; CDR2 reads SQIVND (reference sequence). The trim removed 4 bases at V and 4 bases at J, leaving 7 bases unmatched. The CDR3 bases are TGTGCCAGTAGTAGGTGGACAGGGGAGCTCTATGGCTACACCTTC. The encoded protein is CASSRWTGELYGYTF.

In nucleotides, the CDR3 is TGTGCCAGTAGTCCCCAACACAGGGAAGATACGCAGTATTTT. It translates to CASSPQHREDTQYF. V usage is TRBV19 and J usage is TRBJ2-3, with a tentative D call TRBD1 (6 bases). Trimming shortened V by 5 bases and J by 5 bases, and 14 bases separated the two germline ends. The CDR3 contains 14 residues. Germline CDR1 and CDR2: LNHDA and SQIVND (reference sequence).

The chain links TRBV30 to TRBJ2-5; the match to TRBD2 covers 10 bases. In germline, CDR1 is GTSNPN, CDR2 SVGIG (reference sequence). There are 15 residues in the CDR3. V was pared by 2 bases and J by 2 bases, with 5 bases of the junction left unmatched. CDR3 residues: CAWSTLLAGQETQYF. DNA for the CDR3: TGTGCCTGGAGTACACTACTAGCGGGGCAAGAGACCCAGTACTTC.

The chain combines TRBV6-6 with TRBJ1-2; 7 bases fit TRBD1. Unmatched junction bases numbered 8, after V lost 2 bases and J lost 8 bases. Per germline, CDR1 MNHNY and CDR2 SVGAGI (reference sequence). This CDR3 is built from 14 residues. CDR3 sequence reads: CASSYEKGASGYTF. In DNA form, the CDR3 reads TGTGCCAGCAGTTACGAGAAGGGGGCGAGCGGCTACACCTTC.

V gene TRBV5-1 combines with J gene TRBJ2-1; 7 bases match TRBD2. The CDR3 contains 16 residues. Germline V gives CDR1 SGHRS, CDR2 YFSETQ. J gave up 10 bases and V 0 bases, and 13 bases lay outside the gene matches. The CDR3 protein is CASSLAGLGPLLEQFF. CDR3 coding DNA: TGCGCCAGCAGCTTGGCCGGACTAGGGCCTTTATTAGAGCAGTTCTTC.

V and J are TRBV9 and TRBJ2-4, with 10 positions matching TRBD2. With 0 bases clipped from V and 7 bases from J, the junction kept 4 bases outside the gene matches. CDR3 length equals 15 residues. CDR1 and CDR2 from the germline V gene are SGDLS and YYNGEE. In DNA form, the CDR3 reads TGTGCCAGCAGCGTAGGGGGGGGACTAGCGAACATTCAGTACTTC. Protein product: CASSVGGGLANIQYF.

The CDR3 sequence is CASSVGLAAQFF. CDR3 DNA: TGTGCCAGCAGCGTCGGACTAGCGGCGCAGTTCTTC. The chain combines TRBV9 with TRBJ2-1, with TRBD2 matching 10 bases. The J segment lost 12 bases and the V segment lost 2 bases, leaving 2 bases of the junction unmatched. Germline-derived CDR1 and CDR2 are SGDLS and YYNGEE. CDR3 length: 12 amino acids.

The V and J genes are TRBV6-5 and TRBJ2-7; 9 bases fit TRBD1. CDR3 size: 15 residues. Trimming removed 0 bases from V and 4 bases from J; junction bases left unmatched: 4. Germline-derived CDR1 and CDR2 are MNHEY and SVGAGI. This chain's CDR3 is CASSYSGQGSYEQYV. For the CDR3, the DNA is TGTGCCAGCAGTTACTCGGGACAGGGTTCATACGAGCAGTACGTC.

The CDR3 DNA follows: TGTGCCAGCAGCGTAGACCCTAGTGGGAGCAGTACCGGGGAGCTGTTTTTT. Amino acid sequence: CASSVDPSGSSTGELFF. The chain uses TRBV9 and TRBJ2-2; perhaps TRBD2 as D (5 bases). V gave up 0 bases and J gave up 5 bases, with 17 bases separating them. This CDR3 has 17 amino acids. From germline, CDR1 is SGDLS and CDR2 YYNGEE. The complete variable domain, with remaining parts taken from reference TRBV9 and TRBJ2-2, reads DSGVTQTPKHLITATGQRVTLRCSPRSGDLSVYWYQQSLDQGLQFLIQYYNGEERAKGNILERFSAQQFPDLHSELNLSSLELGDSALYFCASSVDPSGSSTGELFFGEGSRLTVL.

CDR3 in DNA: TGCGCCAGCAGCCAAGAGTTAGGACTGCCCTCCTACGAGCAGTACTTC. It specifies CASSQELGLPSYEQYF. The chain links TRBV4-3 to TRBJ2-5, with D possibly TRBD2 on 5 matching bases. The DNA end is more similar to TRBJ2-7, so the J call may be wrong. Looked up from germline, CDR1 is LGHNA and CDR2 is YSLEER. CDR3 length: 16 amino acids.

V gene TRBV5-8 combines with J gene TRBJ2-1; perhaps TRBD2 as D (5 bases). The V and J ends lost 0 bases and 8 bases respectively, with 12 bases between them. CDR1 is SGHTS and CDR2 is YDEGEE in the germline V gene. The CDR3 is 14 amino acids. As DNA, the CDR3 is TGTGCCAGCAGCTTGGTTCCGGGGTTTGATGAGCAGTTCTTC. Translating gives CASSLVPGFDEQFF.

As for this clone: Other DNA sequences from this sample encode an identical CDR3 as well. The chain links TRBV28 to TRBJ1-5; D perhaps matches TRBD1 (6 bases). The V and J ends lost 5 bases and 3 bases respectively, with 11 bases between them. The length of the CDR3 is 14 residues. Germline CDR1 and CDR2: MDHEN and SYDVKM. CDR3 sequence reads: CASSAGGLNQPQHF. CDR3 sequence (DNA): TGTGCCAGCAGTGCGGGGGGCCTCAATCAGCCCCAGCATTTT. Complete variable domain (other parts from reference TRBV28 and TRBJ1-5): DVKVTQSSRYLVKRTGEKVFLECVQDMDHENMFWYRQDPGLGLRLIYFSYDVKMKEKGDIPEGYSVSREKKERFSLILESASTNQTSMYLCASSAGGLNQPQHFGDGTRLSIL.

This chain joins TRBV7-9 and TRBJ1-2; D is perhaps TRBD1 (5 bases). Trimming took 5 bases from V and 5 from J, leaving 15 bases between them. The CDR3 has 14 amino acids. Germline values: CDR1 SEHNR, CDR2 FQNEAQ (reference sequence). CDR3 DNA: TGTGCCAGCAGCCCCGACGGGGGTATATATGGCTACACCTTC. Translated, it gives CASSPDGGIYGYTF.